This T cell receptor beta chain was sequenced during a study of T cells in Graves' hyperthyroidism and ophthalmopathy. Across 18 months, stable Graves' hyperthyroidism was marked by no progression to ophthalmopathy. Diagnoses were established using clinical symptoms, serum thyroxine and TRAb, thyroid ultrasound and orbital computed tomography. Regions amplified from RNA transcripts were the TCR beta CDR3 regions. The study used the HTBI primer set for a first-round RT-PCR of the TCR CDR3. TCRdb used MiXCR to reprocess the multiplex PCR reads, holding one entry per CDR3 protein. This table has hundreds of thousands of distinct CDR3 sequences, about 14% appearing once. The study, taken as a whole, reports: The blood repertoire included most of the expanded thyroid clonotypes above 0.001.

Concerning this clonotype itself: Its antigen is not known.

The receptor was derived from a woman younger than 35 with Graves' hyperthyroidism. The sequenced sample consisted of blood.

The CDR3 DNA is TGTGCCAGCAGTTTACCCGGGCGAGATACGCAGTATTTT. The encoded protein is CASSLPGRDTQYF. This chain uses TRBV27 with TRBJ2-3; no clear D. Germline CDR1 is MNHEY and CDR2 is SMNVEV (reference sequence). This CDR3 spans 13 amino acids. Trimming pared 2 bases from V and 5 bases from J, leaving 8 bases between.